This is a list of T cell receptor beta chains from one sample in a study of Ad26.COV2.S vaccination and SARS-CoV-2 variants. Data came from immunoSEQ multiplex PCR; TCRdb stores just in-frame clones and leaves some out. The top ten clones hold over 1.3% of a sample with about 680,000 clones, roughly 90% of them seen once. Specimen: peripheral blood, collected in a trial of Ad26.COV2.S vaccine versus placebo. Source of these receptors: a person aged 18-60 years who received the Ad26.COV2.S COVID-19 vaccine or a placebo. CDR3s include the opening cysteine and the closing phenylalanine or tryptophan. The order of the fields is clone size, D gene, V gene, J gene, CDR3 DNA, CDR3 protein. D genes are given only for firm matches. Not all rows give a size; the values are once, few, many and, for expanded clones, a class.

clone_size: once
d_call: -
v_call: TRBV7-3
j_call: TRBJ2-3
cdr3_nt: TGTGCCAGCAGCTCCAGACCCGACAGGACCACAGATACGCAGTATTTT
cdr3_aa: CASSSRPDRTTDTQYF

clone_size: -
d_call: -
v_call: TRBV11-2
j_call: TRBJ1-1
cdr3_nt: TGTGCCAGCAGCTGGCAATGGGGGGACGCTTTCTTT
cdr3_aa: CASSWQWGDAFF

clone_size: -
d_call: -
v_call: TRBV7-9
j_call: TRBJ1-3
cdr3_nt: TGTGCCAGCAGCTTACCAGGCCGGACTGGAAACACCATATATTTT
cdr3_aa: CASSLPGRTGNTIYF

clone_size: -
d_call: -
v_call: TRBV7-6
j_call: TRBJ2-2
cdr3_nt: TGTGCCAGCAGCCTTGGACCGGACCCCGGGGAGCTGTTTTTT
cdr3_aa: CASSLGPDPGELFF

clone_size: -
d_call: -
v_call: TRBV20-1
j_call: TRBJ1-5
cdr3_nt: TGCAGTGCTAGTCTCGGGAGGGGCGACGGGCAGCCCCAGCATTTT
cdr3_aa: CSASLGRGDGQPQHF

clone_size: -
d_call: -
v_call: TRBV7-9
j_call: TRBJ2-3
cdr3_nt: TGTGCCAGCAGCATTCGGGGGGACATCACAGATACGCAGTATTTT
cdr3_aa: CASSIRGDITDTQYF

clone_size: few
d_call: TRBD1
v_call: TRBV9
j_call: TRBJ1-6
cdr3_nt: TGTGCCAGCAGCGTAGAAGCGACAGGGGGCCGATCACCCCTCCACTTT
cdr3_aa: CASSVEATGGRSPLHF

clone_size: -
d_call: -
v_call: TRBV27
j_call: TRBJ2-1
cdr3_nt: TGTGCCAGCAGTCTCTACGCGGATTTGAGCTCCTACAATGAGCAGTTCTTC
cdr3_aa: CASSLYADLSSYNEQFF

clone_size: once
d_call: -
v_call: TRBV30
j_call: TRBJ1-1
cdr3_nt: TGTGCCTGGAGTGCTCAGAGTTCCACCGAAGCTTTCTTT
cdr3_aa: CAWSAQSSTEAFF

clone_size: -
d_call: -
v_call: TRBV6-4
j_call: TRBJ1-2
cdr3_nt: TGTGCCAGCAGTGACGATGGCTACACCTTC
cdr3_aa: CASSDDGYTF

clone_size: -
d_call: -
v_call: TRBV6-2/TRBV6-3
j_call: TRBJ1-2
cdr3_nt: TGTGCCAGCAGTTACGGTCTGAACCCGGGACATAGATATGGCTACACCTTC
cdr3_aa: CASSYGLNPGHRYGYTF

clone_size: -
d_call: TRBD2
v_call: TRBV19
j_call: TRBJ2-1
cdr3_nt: TGTGCCAGTAGTATAACACGCGGGAGCGCACTAGGTGAGCAGTTCTTC
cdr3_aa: CASSITRGSALGEQFF

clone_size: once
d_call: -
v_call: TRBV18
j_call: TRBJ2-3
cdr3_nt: TGTGCCAGCTCACCAGTTTTGAGTCATACGCAGTATTTT
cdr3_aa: CASSPVLSHTQYF

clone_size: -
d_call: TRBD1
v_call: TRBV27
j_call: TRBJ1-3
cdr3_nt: TGTGCCAGCAGCCCTCGACAGGGATCGTATGGAAACACCATATATTTT
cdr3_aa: CASSPRQGSYGNTIYF

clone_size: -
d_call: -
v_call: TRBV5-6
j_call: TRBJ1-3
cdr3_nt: TGTGCCAGCAGCTTTGCAGGGGGAAACACCATATATTTT
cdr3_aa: CASSFAGGNTIYF

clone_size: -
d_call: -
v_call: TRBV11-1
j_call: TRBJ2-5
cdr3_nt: TGTGCCAGCAGCTCCCCCTTCCAGCGGGAGACCCAGTACTTC
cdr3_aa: CASSSPFQRETQYF